The entry below describes one TCR beta chain. The data originate from a study of blood T cell repertoires in COVID-19. Only in-frame clones appear in the TCRdb table, and some are missing; sequencing was by immunoSEQ multiplex PCR. The table lists some 300,000 clones, nearly 90% of them singletons. Germline V CDR1 and CDR2: SNHLY, FYNNEI. CDR3 length equals 14 residues. V trimming: 3 bases; J trimming: 11 bases; junction bases outside the gene matches: 9. V gene TRBV2 combines with J gene TRBJ2-1; 8 bases line up with TRBD2. Material: PBMCs or T cells enriched from blood (not recorded which). This receptor was taken from a woman aged 25-40 years who had recovered from COVID-19. CDR3 sequence reads: CASSDGTRGFKQFF. The DNA for the CDR3 is TGTGCCAGCAGTGACGGGACTAGAGGATTTAAGCAGTTCTTC.